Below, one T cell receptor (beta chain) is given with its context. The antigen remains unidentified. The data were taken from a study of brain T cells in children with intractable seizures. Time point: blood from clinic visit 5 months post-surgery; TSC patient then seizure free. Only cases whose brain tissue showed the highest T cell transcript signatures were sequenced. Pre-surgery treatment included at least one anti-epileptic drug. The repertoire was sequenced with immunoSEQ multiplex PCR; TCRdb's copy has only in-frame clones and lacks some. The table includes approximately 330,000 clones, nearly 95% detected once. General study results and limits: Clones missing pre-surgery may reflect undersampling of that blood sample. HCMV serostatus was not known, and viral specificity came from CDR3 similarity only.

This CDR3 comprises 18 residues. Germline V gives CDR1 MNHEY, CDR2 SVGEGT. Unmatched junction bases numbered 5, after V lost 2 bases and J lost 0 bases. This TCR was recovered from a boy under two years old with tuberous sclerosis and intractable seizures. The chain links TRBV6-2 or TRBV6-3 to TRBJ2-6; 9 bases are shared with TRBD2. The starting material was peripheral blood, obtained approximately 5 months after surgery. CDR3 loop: CASSYGSSGISGANVLTF. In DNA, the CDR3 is TGTGCCAGCAGTTACGGGTCTAGCGGGATCTCTGGGGCCAACGTCCTGACTTTC.